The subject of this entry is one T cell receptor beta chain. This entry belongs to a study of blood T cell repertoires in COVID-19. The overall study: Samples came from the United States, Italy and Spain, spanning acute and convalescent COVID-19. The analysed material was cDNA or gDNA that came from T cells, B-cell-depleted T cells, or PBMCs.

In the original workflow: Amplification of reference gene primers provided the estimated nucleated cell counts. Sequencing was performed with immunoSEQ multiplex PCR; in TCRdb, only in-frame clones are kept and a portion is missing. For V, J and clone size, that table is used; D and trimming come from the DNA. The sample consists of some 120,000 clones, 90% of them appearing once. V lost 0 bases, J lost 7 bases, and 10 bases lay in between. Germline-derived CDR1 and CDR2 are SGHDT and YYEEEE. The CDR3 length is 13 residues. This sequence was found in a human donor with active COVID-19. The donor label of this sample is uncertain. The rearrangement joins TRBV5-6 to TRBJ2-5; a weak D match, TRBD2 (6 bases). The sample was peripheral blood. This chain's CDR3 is CASSLGGVGTQYF. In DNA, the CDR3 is TGTGCCAGCAGCTTGGGCGGGGTAGGGACCCAGTACTTC. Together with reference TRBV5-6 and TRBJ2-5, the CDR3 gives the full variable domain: DAGVTQSPTHLIKTRGQQVTLRCSPKSGHDTVSWYQQALGQGPQFIFQYYEEEERQRGNFPDRFSGHQFPNYSSELNVNALLLGDSALYLCASSLGGVGTQYFGPGTRLLVL.